This T cell receptor (beta chain) came from a study of T cell responses to AZD1222 COVID-19 vaccine. Deletions cut 5 bases from V and 1 base from J, with 14 bases between. CDR1 and CDR2 from the germline V gene are SGHNT and YYREEE (reference sequence). The CDR3 is made up of 15 amino acids. Here immunoSEQ multiplex PCR was the method, and the copy in TCRdb shows in-frame clones only, minus some. The sample contains 150,000 to 200,000 clones, about 85% of which appear only once. The source material was peripheral blood, sampled on day 0 of AZD1222 vaccination. This chain connects TRBV5-4 to TRBJ2-3, with D uncertain. This sequence was found in an adult in good health. CDR3 protein: CASREPSLRTDTQYF. The CDR3 DNA is TGTGCCAGCAGGGAACCAAGCCTCCGCACAGATACGCAGTATTTT.